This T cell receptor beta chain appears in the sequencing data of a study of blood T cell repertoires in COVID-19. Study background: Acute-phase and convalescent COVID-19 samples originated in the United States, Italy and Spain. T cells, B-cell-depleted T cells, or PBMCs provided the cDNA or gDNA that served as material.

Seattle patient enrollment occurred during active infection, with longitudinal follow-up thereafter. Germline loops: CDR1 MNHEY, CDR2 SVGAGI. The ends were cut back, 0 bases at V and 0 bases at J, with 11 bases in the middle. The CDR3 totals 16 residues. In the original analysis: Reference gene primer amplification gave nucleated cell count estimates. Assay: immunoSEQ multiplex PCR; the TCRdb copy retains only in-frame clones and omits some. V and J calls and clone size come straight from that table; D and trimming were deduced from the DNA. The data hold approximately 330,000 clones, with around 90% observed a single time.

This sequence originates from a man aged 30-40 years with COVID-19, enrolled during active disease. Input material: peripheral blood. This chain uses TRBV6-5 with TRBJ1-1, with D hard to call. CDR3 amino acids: CASSYSRGVLNTEAFF. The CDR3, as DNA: TGTGCCAGCAGTTACTCCCGCGGGGTCCTGAACACTGAAGCTTTCTTT.